Listed here are 15 T cell receptor beta chains from one sample, sequenced in a study of Graves' ophthalmopathy and Graves' hyperthyroidism. Amplified TCR beta CDR3 regions were obtained using RNA transcripts as template. Second-round multiplex PCR followed a first-round RT-PCR using HTBI primers. TCRdb used MiXCR to reprocess the multiplex PCR reads, holding one entry per CDR3 protein. The data contain about 370,000 distinct CDR3 sequences, about 17% of them singletons. The source material was peripheral blood. All receptors derive from a woman aged 18 to 35 with Graves' ophthalmopathy.

In this sample, this clonotype turned up many times. V and J are TRBV20-1 and TRBJ2-7, with TRBD2 matching 7 bases. The CDR3 covers 16 residues. Germline lookup yields CDR1 DFQATT and CDR2 SNEGSKA (reference sequence). Losses at the gene ends were 2 bases for V and 2 bases for J; bases not matched to a gene: 12. The CDR3 region is CSARPLGSRETYEQYF. CDR3 DNA: TGCAGTGCTAGACCCCTCGGATCGCGGGAGACCTACGAGCAGTACTTC.

The chain couples TRBV12-3 or TRBV12-4 to TRBJ1-2, with a tentative D call TRBD1 (6 bases). The CDR3 loop spans 16 amino acids. V lost 6 bases and J lost 1, with 18 bases in between. The CDR3 DNA follows: TGTGCCAGCAGAGGGGGGGGGTCGCGAAATAACTATGGCTACACCTTC. It encodes CASRGGGSRNNYGYTF.

This clonotype was detected many times. The rearrangement uses TRBV28 and TRBJ2-2, with D possibly being TRBD1 or TRBD2 (5 bases each). The ends were cut back, 2 bases at V and 5 bases at J, with 24 bases in the middle. Germline CDR1 reads MDHEN; CDR2 reads SYDVKM. The length of the CDR3 is 19 residues. This chain's CDR3 is CASSLSPREPGPRTGELFF. The CDR3 nucleotides read TGTGCCAGCAGTTTAAGTCCGAGGGAACCGGGACCCCGGACCGGGGAGCTGTTTTTT.

This clonotype was picked up many times. This chain joins TRBV29-1 and TRBJ2-2, with 9 bases that match TRBD1. This CDR3 is built from 13 residues. Per the germline V gene, CDR1 is SQVTM and CDR2 is ANQGSEA. The V segment lost 6 bases and the J segment 3 bases; nucleotides outside the gene matches: 2. CDR3: CSVRTGDTGELFF. The DNA for the CDR3 is TGCAGCGTACGGACAGGGGACACCGGGGAGCTGTTTTTT.

This clonotype was counted many times. The CDR3 region is CASSPRDRDEQYF. Here the CDR3 DNA reads TGTGCCAGCAGTCCCCGGGACAGAGACGAGCAGTACTTC. This chain uses TRBV6-1 with TRBJ2-7; TRBD1 agrees at 7 bases. Germline V gene data show CDR1 as MNHNS and CDR2 as SASEGT. The CDR3 loop spans 13 amino acids. V trimming: 5 bases; J trimming: 5 bases; junction bases outside the gene matches: 6.

This clonotype has a handful of counts. The chain couples TRBV6-1 to TRBJ1-1, with 9 positions matching TRBD1. The germline V gene has CDR1 MNHNS and CDR2 SASEGT. The CDR3 is 17 amino acids. Trimming at V came to 5 bases and at J to 3 bases, leaving 13 bases not matched to a gene. The DNA of the CDR3 is TGTGCCAGCAGTCGGGCGTACTCACAGGGGGCGTACACTGAAGCTTTCTTT. It translates to CASSRAYSQGAYTEAFF.

The genes are TRBV2 and TRBJ2-6; D remains ambiguous. V gave up 6 bases and J gave up 0 bases, with 9 bases separating them. CDR1 is SNHLY, CDR2 FYNNEI, per germline. This CDR3 comprises 15 residues. This CDR3 is CASRATVSGANVLTF. CDR3 DNA: TGTGCCAGCAGGGCGACCGTCTCTGGGGCCAACGTCCTGACTTTC.

This clonotype was recorded many times. This chain uses TRBV4-3 with TRBJ2-5; perhaps D is TRBD1 or TRBD2 (5 bases each). V shed 1 base and J shed 5 bases, with 20 bases lying between them. Germline values: CDR1 LGHNA, CDR2 YSLEER. CDR3 length equals 17 residues. The CDR3: CASSQGFMQQGEETQYF. The CDR3 bases are TGCGCCAGCAGCCAAGGATTTATGCAGCAGGGAGAGGAGACCCAGTACTTC.

This clonotype was detected many times. The V call is TRBV30, the J call TRBJ2-5; D is unresolved. The CDR3 loop spans 13 amino acids. Germline V lookup: CDR1 GTSNPN, CDR2 SVGIG (reference sequence). V lost 4 bases, J lost 5 bases, and 14 bases lay in between. CDR3 coding DNA: TGTGCCTGGATAAAAGGATTGGGGGAGACCCAGTACTTC. Amino acids: CAWIKGLGETQYF.

This clonotype was seen repeatedly, ten times or more. V is TRBV29-1 and J is TRBJ2-4; the D gene is possibly TRBD2 (6 bases). The germline V and J ends were trimmed by 2 bases and 4 bases, with 6 bases remaining between them. CDR3 length: 12 amino acids. Germline CDR1 and CDR2: SQVTM and ANQGSEA. The CDR3 here is CSVESGKNIQYF. CDR3 sequence (DNA): TGCAGCGTTGAAAGCGGGAAAAACATTCAGTACTTC.

This clonotype was observed once. The genes are TRBV30 and TRBJ2-5; 8 nucleotides align to TRBD2. The CDR3 covers 15 residues. Germline CDR1 reads GTSNPN; CDR2 reads SVGIG (reference sequence). After removal of 4 bases from V and 5 bases from J, the junction contained 12 bases not matched to a gene. The chain's CDR3 is CAWNPPGGGRETQYF. As DNA, the CDR3 is TGTGCCTGGAATCCCCCCGGGGGGGGCCGGGAGACCCAGTACTTC.

To note about this clonotype: This could be a read error, since a much larger clone is one nucleotide away. This chain connects TRBV25-1 to TRBJ2-4; D may correspond to TRBD1 or TRBD2 (6 bases each). Germline CDR1 MGHDK, CDR2 SYGVNS. The CDR3 is 16 amino acids. The V end lost 11 bases, the J end lost 9 bases, and 29 bases lay between the germline ends. The CDR3, as DNA: TGTGCCGGCCGTTCGGGATGGGCAGGGGACTGGGGCATTCAGTACTTC. As protein: CAGRSGWAGDWGIQYF.

The V call is TRBV11-2, the J call TRBJ2-7, with D maybe TRBD2 (6 bases). The CDR3 consists of 15 residues. V lost 2 bases and J lost 3, with 14 bases in between. Germline V gene sequence: CDR1 SGHAT, CDR2 FQNNGV. CDR3 coding DNA: TGTGCCAGCAGCTTACAGCAGGGAGGCCTCTACGAGCAGTACTTC. It translates to CASSLQQGGLYEQYF.

Many counts were recorded for this clonotype. This chain connects TRBV5-1 to TRBJ2-7; no reliable D call. Trimming took 0 bases from V and 4 from J, leaving 14 bases between them. The CDR3 has 15 residues. Germline CDR1 is SGHRS and CDR2 is YFSETQ. For the CDR3, the DNA is TGCGCCAGCAGCTTGGGAACAGCTGGGGTATACGAGCAGTACTTC. This gives the protein CASSLGTAGVYEQYF.

This clonotype occurred many times. V and J are TRBV6-2 or TRBV6-3 and TRBJ2-5; the D is unclear. Trimming pared 6 bases from V and 4 bases from J, leaving 3 bases between. The length of the CDR3 is 10 residues. The germline CDR1 and CDR2 sequences are MNHEY and SVGEGT. This CDR3 reads CASRRETQYF. The CDR3 DNA reads as TGTGCCAGCAGGAGAGAGACCCAGTACTTC.